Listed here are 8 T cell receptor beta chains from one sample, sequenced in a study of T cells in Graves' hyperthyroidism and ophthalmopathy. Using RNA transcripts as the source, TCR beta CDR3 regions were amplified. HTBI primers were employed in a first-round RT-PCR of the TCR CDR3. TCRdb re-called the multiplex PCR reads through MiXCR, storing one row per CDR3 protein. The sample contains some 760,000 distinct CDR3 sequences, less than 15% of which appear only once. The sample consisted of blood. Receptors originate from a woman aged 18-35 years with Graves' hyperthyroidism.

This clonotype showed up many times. Here the CDR3 reads CASSQDRVQPQHF. CDR3 bases: TGTGCCAGCAGCCAAGACAGGGTTCAGCCCCAGCATTTT. V gene TRBV3-1 combines with J gene TRBJ1-5; D possibly corresponds to TRBD1 (5 bases). CDR3 size: 13 residues. Trimming shortened V by 0 bases and J by 6 bases, and 6 bases separated the two germline ends. Germline CDR1 and CDR2: LGHDT and YNNKEL (reference sequence).

CDR3 region: CSVVEVAEQEQYF. The CDR3 nucleotides are TGCAGCGTTGTTGAAGTGGCGGAACAAGAGCAGTACTTC. J is TRBJ2-7 and V is TRBV29-1; no clear D. Germline CDR1 and CDR2: SQVTM and ANQGSEA. Trimming took 4 bases from V and 7 from J, leaving 17 bases between them. The CDR3 is 13 amino acids.

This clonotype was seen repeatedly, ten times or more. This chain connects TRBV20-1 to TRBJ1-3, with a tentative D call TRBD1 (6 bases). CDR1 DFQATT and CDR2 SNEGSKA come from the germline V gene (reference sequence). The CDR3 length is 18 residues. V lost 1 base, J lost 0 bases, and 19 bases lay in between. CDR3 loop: CSARVPPDSAISGNTIYF. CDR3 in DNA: TGCAGTGCTAGAGTCCCTCCGGACAGTGCAATCTCTGGAAACACCATATATTTT.

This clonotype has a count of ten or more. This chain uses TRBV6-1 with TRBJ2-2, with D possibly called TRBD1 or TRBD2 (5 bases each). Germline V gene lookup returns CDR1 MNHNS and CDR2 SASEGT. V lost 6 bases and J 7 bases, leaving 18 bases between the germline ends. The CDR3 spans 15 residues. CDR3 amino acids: CASSRGVFTDGELFF. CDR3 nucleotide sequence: TGTGCCAGCAGCAGAGGGGTGTTTACAGACGGGGAGCTGTTTTTT.

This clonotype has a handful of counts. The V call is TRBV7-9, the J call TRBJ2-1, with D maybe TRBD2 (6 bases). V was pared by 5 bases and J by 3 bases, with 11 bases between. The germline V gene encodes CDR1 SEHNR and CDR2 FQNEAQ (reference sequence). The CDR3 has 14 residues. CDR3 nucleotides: TGTGCCAGCAGCGGGGGGAGCTACTACAATGAGCAGTTCTTC. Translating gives CASSGGSYYNEQFF.

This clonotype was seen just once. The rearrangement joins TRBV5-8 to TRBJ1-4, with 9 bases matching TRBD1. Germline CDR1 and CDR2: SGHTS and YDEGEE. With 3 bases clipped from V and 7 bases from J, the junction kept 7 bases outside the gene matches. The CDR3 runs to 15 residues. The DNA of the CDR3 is TGTGCCAGCAGCTCGGGACAGGGTTCGGGTGAAAAACTGTTTTTT. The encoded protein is CASSSGQGSGEKLFF. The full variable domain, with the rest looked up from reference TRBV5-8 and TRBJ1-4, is EAGVTQSPTHLIKTRGQQATLRCSPISGHTSVYWYQQALGLGLQFLLWYDEGEERNRGNFPPRFSGRQFPNYSSELNVNALELEDSALYLCASSSGQGSGEKLFFGSGTQLSVL.

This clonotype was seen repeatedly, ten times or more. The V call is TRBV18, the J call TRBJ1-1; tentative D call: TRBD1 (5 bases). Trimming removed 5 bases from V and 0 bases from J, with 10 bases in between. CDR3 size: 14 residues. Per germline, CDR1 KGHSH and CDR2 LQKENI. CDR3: CASSTGLVNTEAFF. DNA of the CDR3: TGTGCCAGCTCAACGGGACTAGTGAACACTGAAGCTTTCTTT.

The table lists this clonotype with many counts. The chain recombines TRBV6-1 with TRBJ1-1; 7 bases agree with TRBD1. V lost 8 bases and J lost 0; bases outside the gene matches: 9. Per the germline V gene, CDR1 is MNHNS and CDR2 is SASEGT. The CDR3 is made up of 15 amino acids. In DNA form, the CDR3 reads TGTGCCAGCGGGACCCGGGACAGCTTGAACACTGAAGCTTTCTTT. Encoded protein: CASGTRDSLNTEAFF.